This T cell receptor beta chain was identified during a study of blood T cell repertoires in COVID-19. Overall study: Material from acute and convalescent COVID-19 was sourced from the United States, Italy and Spain.

Clones were sequenced by immunoSEQ multiplex PCR, and TCRdb holds only the in-frame ones, with some missing. In the table there are some 260,000 clones, about 89% of which are singletons. Germline CDR1 is SEHNR and CDR2 is FQNEAQ (reference sequence). The CDR3 spans 14 residues. Trimming took off 3 bases at V and 3 bases at J, with 11 bases between the two ends. Each participant's cohort was designated according to participant-reported clinical history. This TCR derives from a man aged 40-50 years who had recovered from COVID-19. The rearrangement links TRBV7-9 to TRBJ1-2; D gene ambiguous. Sequenced material: PBMCs or T cells enriched from blood (not recorded which). CDR3 sequence reads: CASSLGPGDYGYTF. CDR3 in DNA: TGTGCCAGCAGCTTGGGTCCCGGGGACTATGGCTACACCTTC.